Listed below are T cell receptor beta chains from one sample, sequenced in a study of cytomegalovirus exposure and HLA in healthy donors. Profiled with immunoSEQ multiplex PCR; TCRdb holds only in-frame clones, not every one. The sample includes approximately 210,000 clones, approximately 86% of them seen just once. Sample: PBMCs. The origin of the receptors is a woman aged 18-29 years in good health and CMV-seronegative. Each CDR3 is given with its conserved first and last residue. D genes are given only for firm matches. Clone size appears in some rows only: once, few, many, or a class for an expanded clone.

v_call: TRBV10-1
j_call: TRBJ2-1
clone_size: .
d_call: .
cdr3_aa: CASSMTRGVDNEQFF
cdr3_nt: TGCGCCAGCAGTATGACAAGGGGCGTAGACAATGAGCAGTTCTTC

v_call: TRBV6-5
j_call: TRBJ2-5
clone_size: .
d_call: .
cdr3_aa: CASSYESTPQETQYF
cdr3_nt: TGTGCCAGCAGTTACGAAAGCACTCCCCAAGAGACCCAGTACTTC

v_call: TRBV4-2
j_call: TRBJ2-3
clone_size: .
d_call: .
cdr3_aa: CASSQGNGGGTDTQYF
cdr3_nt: TGTGCCAGCAGCCAAGGAAATGGCGGGGGCACAGATACGCAGTATTTT

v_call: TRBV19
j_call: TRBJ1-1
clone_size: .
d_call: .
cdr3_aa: CASSINRDTEAFF
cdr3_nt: TGTGCCAGTAGTATAAACAGAGACACTGAAGCTTTCTTT

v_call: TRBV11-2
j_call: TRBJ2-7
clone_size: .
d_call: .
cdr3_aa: CASSRPSAGSSYEQYF
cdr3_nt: TGTGCCAGCAGCCGCCCCTCGGCGGGGAGCTCCTACGAGCAGTACTTC

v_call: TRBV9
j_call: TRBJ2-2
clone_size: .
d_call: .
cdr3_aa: CASSSGLNTGELFF
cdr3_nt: TGTGCCAGCAGCTCGGGACTTAACACCGGGGAGCTGTTTTTT

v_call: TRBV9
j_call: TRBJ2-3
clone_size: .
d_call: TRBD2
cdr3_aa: CASSVVARTSGTTDTQYF
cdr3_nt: TGTGCCAGCAGCGTAGTCGCCCGGACTAGCGGGACCACAGATACGCAGTATTTT

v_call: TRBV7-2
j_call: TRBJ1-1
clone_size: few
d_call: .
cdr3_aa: CASSFGGVGSEAFF
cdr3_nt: TGTGCCAGCAGCTTCGGAGGAGTGGGGTCTGAAGCTTTCTTT

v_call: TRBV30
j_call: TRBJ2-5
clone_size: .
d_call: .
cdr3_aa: CAWRLFGEQETQYF
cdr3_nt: TGTGCCTGGAGGTTATTCGGGGAGCAAGAGACCCAGTACTTC

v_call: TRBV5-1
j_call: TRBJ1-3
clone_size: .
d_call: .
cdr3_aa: CASSFRTLKAGSALGNTIYF
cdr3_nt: TGCGCCAGCAGCTTCCGGACCCTGAAGGCAGGGTCTGCTCTGGGAAACACCATATATTTT

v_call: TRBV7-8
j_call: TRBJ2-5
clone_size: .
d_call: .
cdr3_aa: CASSLASGARAQETQYF
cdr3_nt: TGTGCCAGCAGCTTAGCCTCAGGGGCCAGGGCCCAAGAGACCCAGTACTTC

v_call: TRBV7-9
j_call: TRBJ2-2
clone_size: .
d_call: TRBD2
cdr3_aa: CASSLLGEGLGGELFF
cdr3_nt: TGTGCCAGCAGCTTACTGGGGGAGGGCCTCGGCGGGGAGCTGTTTTTT

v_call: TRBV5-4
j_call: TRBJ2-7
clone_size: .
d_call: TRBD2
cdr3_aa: CASTREAGGSYEQYF
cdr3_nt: TGTGCCAGCACCAGAGAGGCGGGGGGCTCCTACGAGCAGTACTTC

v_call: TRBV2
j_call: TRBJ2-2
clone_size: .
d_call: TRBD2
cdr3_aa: CASSERASGTNTGELFF
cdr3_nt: TGTGCCAGCAGTGAAAGGGCTAGCGGGACAAACACCGGGGAGCTGTTTTTT

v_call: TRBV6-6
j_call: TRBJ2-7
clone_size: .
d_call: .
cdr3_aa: CASSSPGQEQYF
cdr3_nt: TGTGCCAGCAGTTCCCCGGGACAAGAGCAGTACTTC

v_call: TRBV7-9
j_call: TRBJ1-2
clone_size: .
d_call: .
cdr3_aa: CASSSRLHLGGYTF
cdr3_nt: TGTGCCAGCAGCTCTAGACTGCACCTAGGAGGCTACACCTTC

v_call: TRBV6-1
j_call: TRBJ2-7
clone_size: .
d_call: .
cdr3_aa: CASSEPLALVSNEQYF
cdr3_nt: TGTGCCAGCAGTGAGCCCCTAGCGTTAGTTAGCAACGAGCAGTACTTC

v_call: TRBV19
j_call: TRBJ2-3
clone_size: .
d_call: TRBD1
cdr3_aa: CASSGTGASTDTQYF
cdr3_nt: TGTGCCAGTAGCGGGACAGGGGCTAGCACAGATACGCAGTATTTT

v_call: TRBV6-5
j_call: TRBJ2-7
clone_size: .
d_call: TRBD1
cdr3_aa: CASSSDRAHSYEQYF
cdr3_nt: TGTGCCAGCAGTTCGGACAGGGCTCACTCCTACGAGCAGTACTTC

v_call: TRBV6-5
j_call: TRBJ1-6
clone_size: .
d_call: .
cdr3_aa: CASSYGTLNNSPLHF
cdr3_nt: TGTGCCAGCAGTTACGGGACACTGAATAATTCACCCCTCCACTTT

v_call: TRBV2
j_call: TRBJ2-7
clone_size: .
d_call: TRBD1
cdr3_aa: CASSGGTGERSSYEQYF
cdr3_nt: TGTGCCAGCAGTGGAGGGACAGGGGAGAGGAGCTCCTACGAGCAGTACTTC

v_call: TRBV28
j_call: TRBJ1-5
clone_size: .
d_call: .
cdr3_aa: CASSNLYLNQPQHF
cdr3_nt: TGTGCCAGCAGTAACCTATATCTCAATCAGCCCCAGCATTTT

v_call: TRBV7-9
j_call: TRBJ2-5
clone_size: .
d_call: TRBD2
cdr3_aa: CSSSFGGGTKVLETQYF
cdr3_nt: TGTTCCAGCAGCTTTGGCGGGGGTACCAAGGTTTTAGAGACCCAGTACTTC

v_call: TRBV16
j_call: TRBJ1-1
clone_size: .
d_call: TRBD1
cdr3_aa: CASSPGNRGYTEAFF
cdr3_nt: TGTGCCAGCAGCCCGGGCAACAGGGGATATACTGAAGCTTTCTTT

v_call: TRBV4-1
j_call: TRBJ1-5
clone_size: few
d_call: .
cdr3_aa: CASSQLAGEGNQPQHF
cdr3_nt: TGCGCCAGCAGCCAATTGGCCGGGGAGGGCAATCAGCCCCAGCATTTT

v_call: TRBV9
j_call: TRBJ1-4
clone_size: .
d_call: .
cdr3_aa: CASSVDGGAHNEKLFF
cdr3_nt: TGTGCCAGCAGCGTAGACGGCGGGGCCCATAATGAAAAACTGTTTTTT

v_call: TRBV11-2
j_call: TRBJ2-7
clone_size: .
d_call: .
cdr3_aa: CASSLVRGSYEQYF
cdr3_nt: TGTGCCAGCAGCTTAGTCCGGGGGTCCTACGAGCAGTACTTC

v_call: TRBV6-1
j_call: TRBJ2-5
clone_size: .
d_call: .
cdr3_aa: CASRAGVSWRETQYF
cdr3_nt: TGTGCCAGCAGGGCCGGGGTCAGTTGGAGGGAGACCCAGTACTTC

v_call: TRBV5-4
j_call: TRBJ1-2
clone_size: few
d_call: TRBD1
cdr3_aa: CASSPRTGFGYTF
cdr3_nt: TGTGCCAGCAGCCCCCGGACAGGGTTCGGCTACACCTTC

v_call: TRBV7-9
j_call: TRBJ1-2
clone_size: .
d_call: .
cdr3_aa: CASTRRRGGGYTF
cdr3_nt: TGTGCCAGCACTCGGAGGAGGGGCGGTGGCTACACCTTC

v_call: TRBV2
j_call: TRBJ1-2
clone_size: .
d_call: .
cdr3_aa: CASSEAGGIDYGYTF
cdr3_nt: TGTGCCAGCAGTGAAGCGGGAGGGATTGACTATGGCTACACCTTC

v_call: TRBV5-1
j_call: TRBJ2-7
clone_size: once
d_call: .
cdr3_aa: CASSLIPGDEQYF
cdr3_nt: TGCGCCAGCAGCCTTATACCCGGGGACGAGCAGTACTTC

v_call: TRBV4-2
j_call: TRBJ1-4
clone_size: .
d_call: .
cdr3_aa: CASSKEQGGEKLFF
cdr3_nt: TGTGCCAGCAGCAAAGAGCAGGGCGGTGAAAAACTGTTTTTT

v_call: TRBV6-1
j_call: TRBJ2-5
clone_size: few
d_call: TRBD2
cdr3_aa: CASSELAGGPETQYF
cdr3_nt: TGTGCCAGCAGTGAACTAGCGGGGGGGCCAGAGACCCAGTACTTC

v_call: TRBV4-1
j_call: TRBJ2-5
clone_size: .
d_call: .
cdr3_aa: CASKSGNSETQYF
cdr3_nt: TGCGCCAGCAAATCGGGTAATTCAGAGACCCAGTACTTC

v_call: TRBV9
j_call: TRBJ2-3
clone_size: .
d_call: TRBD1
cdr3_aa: CASSERGGQGVTDTQYF
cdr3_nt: TGTGCCAGCAGCGAGAGGGGAGGACAGGGCGTGACAGATACGCAGTATTTT

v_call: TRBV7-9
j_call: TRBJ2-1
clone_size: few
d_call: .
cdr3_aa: CASSLVQDSYNEQFF
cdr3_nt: TGTGCCAGCAGCTTAGTACAAGACTCCTACAATGAGCAGTTCTTC

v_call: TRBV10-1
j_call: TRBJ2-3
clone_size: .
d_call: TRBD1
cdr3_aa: CASGTGGRDTQYF
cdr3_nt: TGCGCCAGCGGGACAGGGGGCAGAGATACGCAGTATTTT

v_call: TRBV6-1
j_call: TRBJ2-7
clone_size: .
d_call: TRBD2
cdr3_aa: CASSGLAGGLEQYF
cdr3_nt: TGTGCCAGCAGTGGACTAGCGGGGGGCCTGGAGCAGTACTTC

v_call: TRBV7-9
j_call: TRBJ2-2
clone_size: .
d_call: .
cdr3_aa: CASSLGDFTAGELFF
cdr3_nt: TGTGCCAGCAGCTTGGGTGACTTCACCGCCGGGGAGCTGTTTTTT

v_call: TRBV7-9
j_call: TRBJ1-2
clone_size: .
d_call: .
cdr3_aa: CSSSRTTGTPGYTF
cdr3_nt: TGTTCCAGCAGCCGGACCACAGGGACGCCGGGCTACACCTTC

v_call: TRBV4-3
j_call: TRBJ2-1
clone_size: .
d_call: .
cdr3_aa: CASSPTGTGRGEQFF
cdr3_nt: TGCGCCAGCAGCCCAACCGGGACCGGGCGGGGTGAGCAGTTCTTC

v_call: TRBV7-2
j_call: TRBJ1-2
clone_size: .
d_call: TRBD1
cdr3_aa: CASSTGQGNGYTF
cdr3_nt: TGTGCCAGCAGCACAGGACAGGGAAATGGCTACACCTTC

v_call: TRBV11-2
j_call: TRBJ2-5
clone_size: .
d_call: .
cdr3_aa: CASSTGTSKETQYF
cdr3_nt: TGTGCCAGCAGCACCGGGACATCAAAAGAGACCCAGTACTTC

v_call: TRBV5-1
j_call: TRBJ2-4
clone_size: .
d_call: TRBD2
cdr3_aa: CASSLGLGGAKNIQYF
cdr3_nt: TGCGCCAGCAGCCTCGGACTAGGTGGGGCCAAAAACATTCAGTACTTC